A selection of T cell receptor beta chains follows, all from one sample in a study of OX40 agonist ivuxolimab in advanced cancers. Here immunoSEQ multiplex PCR was the method, and the copy in TCRdb shows in-frame clones only, minus some. The data show about 63,000 clones, 81% seen once. This specimen consisted of CD4+ or CD8+ T cells sorted from blood, obtained in a trial of the OX40 agonist ivuxolimab. Receptor source: an adult with an advanced solid tumor such as melanoma, head and neck, liver or kidney cancer. Both conserved end residues are part of each CDR3. Each record gives: J gene, V gene, CDR3 protein.

J: TRBJ2-6; V: TRBV27; CDR3: CASSLWTGGTGANVLTF
J: TRBJ2-2; V: TRBV19; CDR3: CASSIATPRTGELFF
J: TRBJ1-1; V: TRBV16; CDR3: CASTMRTEAFF
J: TRBJ2-5; V: TRBV5-4; CDR3: CASSPPGTSGGTQETQYF
J: TRBJ2-5; V: TRBV7-9; CDR3: CASSLSTGGAETQYF
J: TRBJ1-1; V: TRBV2; CDR3: CASSVSGQSTEAFF
J: TRBJ1-1; V: TRBV5-1; CDR3: CASSLRGSAEAFF
J: TRBJ2-5; V: TRBV5-4; CDR3: CASSSGLAGGQETQYF
J: TRBJ1-6; V: TRBV2; CDR3: CASSWDRGDSPLHF
J: TRBJ1-5; V: TRBV4-3; CDR3: CASSQGALSNQPQHF
J: TRBJ2-7; V: TRBV27; CDR3: CASSLGWQGSSYEQYF
J: TRBJ1-1; V: TRBV28; CDR3: CASSFSGNTEAFF
J: TRBJ2-7; V: TRBV10-2; CDR3: CASSELRVGEQYF
J: TRBJ1-1; V: TRBV7-9; CDR3: CATLIQGGDTEAFF
J: TRBJ2-7; V: TRBV29-1; CDR3: CSLREGSESGRKEQYF
J: TRBJ1-6; V: TRBV7-2; CDR3: CASSFYNSPLHF
J: TRBJ2-1; V: TRBV7-2; CDR3: CASSLTGTATYNEQFF
J: TRBJ1-1; V: TRBV5-1; CDR3: CASSSTGERTEAFF
J: TRBJ1-3; V: TRBV6-4; CDR3: CASSDAGSGNTIYF
J: TRBJ2-1; V: TRBV7-9; CDR3: CASSPKAGLADNEQFF
J: TRBJ1-3; V: TRBV21-1; CDR3: CASSRRDYYSRDTIYF
J: TRBJ1-5; V: TRBV6-5; CDR3: CATWTGYSNQPQHF
J: TRBJ1-6; V: TRBV10-2; CDR3: CASSAGQNSPLHF
J: TRBJ2-2; V: TRBV2; CDR3: CASSESGAQNTGELFF
J: TRBJ1-1; V: TRBV15; CDR3: CATSRGDGGAFF
J: TRBJ2-5; V: TRBV6-5; CDR3: CASSYRGQGPQETQYF
J: TRBJ2-2; V: TRBV5-1; CDR3: CASSLTGGDTGELFF
J: TRBJ1-2; V: TRBV6-6; CDR3: CASSQTGGSGYTF
J: TRBJ1-1; V: TRBV4-3; CDR3: CASGRDRNTEAFF
J: TRBJ1-2; V: TRBV10-2; CDR3: CASSESFSNRGGGLGYTF
J: TRBJ2-2; V: TRBV10-3; CDR3: CAISESGVSGELFF
J: TRBJ2-1; V: TRBV7-2; CDR3: CASSLTLVGEQFF
J: TRBJ1-2; V: TRBV4-2; CDR3: CASSQVGSEGYTF
J: TRBJ1-2; V: TRBV4-2; CDR3: CASSQESPVYGYTF
J: TRBJ1-1; V: TRBV19; CDR3: CASRTVMNTEAFF